This TCR beta chain was sequenced for a study of Ad26.COV2.S vaccination and SARS-CoV-2 variants. About the study: In the study, Ad26.COV2.S was injected intramuscularly once, or twice 56 days apart. Findings of the study overall: Breadth, reportedly substantial, characterized the spike-specific CD8+ and CD4+ T cell responses after vaccination. Total T cell responses were possibly underestimated by TCR breadth and depth analyses. Vaccine and placebo groups showed comparable non-spike TCR breadth.

Looked up from germline, CDR1 is SGHVS and CDR2 is FQNEAQ. The CDR3 has 15 amino acids. Trimming took 0 bases from V and 4 from J, leaving 12 bases between them. The count of this clone is one. Its antigen is still unknown. Specified treatment: some 20 received Ad26.COV2.S at low or high dose, single or two shots; 5 received placebo; per-sample allocation not given. All samples were drawn on day 63, counting from the first vaccine or placebo injection. Method: immunoSEQ multiplex PCR; TCRdb's copy keeps in-frame clones and lacks some. The table lists about 420,000 clones, 88% of them singletons. This chain uses TRBV7-8 with TRBJ2-5; D may be TRBD2 (6 bases). The material sequenced was peripheral blood, taken in a trial of Ad26.COV2.S vaccine versus placebo. This TCR derives from a person aged 18-65 years who received the Ad26.COV2.S COVID-19 vaccine or a placebo. The CDR3 sequence: CASSLAVGGVETQYF. In nucleotides, the CDR3 is TGTGCCAGCAGCTTAGCGGTCGGAGGGGTAGAGACCCAGTACTTC.